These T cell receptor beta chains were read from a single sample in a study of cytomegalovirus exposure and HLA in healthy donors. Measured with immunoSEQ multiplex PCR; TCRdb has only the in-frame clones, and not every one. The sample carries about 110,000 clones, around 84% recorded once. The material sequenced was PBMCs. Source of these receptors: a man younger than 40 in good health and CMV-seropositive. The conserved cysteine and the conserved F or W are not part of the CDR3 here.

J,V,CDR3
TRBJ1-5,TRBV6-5,ASGTTSNQPQH
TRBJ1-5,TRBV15,ATSRGLGQGSEYYQPQH
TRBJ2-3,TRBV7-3,ASSLSRDTWGRDTQY
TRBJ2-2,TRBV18,ASSLQNTGELF
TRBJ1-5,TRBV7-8,ASSLGQGGHSNQPQH
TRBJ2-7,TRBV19,ASSSRLAGVLYEQY
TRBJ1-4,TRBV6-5,ASNMDRGSEKLF
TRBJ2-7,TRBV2,ASSGGLAAYGQY
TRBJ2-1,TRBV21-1,ASSKRKSADRGYNEQF
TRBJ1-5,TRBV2,ASRATGYLGQPQH
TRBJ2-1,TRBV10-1,ARVDTSGEQF
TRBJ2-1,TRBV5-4,ASSPTSGGDNEQF
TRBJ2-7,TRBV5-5,ASSLEGETYEQY
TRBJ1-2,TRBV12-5,ASGSGQINYGYT
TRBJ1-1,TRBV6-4,ASTRTGGAPDTEAF
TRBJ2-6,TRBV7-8,ASSREVMSGANVLT
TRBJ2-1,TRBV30,AWSLGQGRDEQF
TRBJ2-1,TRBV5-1,ASQELAGNYNEQF
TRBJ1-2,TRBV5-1,ASSFTDTNYGYT
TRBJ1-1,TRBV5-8,ASSGWSERNTEAF
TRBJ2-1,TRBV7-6,ASSFPTGTSGSLSYNEQF
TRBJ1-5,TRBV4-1,ASSRQGGYSNQPQH
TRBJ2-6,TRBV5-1,ASRSLLGANVLT
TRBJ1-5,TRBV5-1,ASSLFPGMGQPQH
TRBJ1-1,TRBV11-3,ASSFGGTNTEAF
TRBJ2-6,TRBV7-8,ASSHIGQARSGANVLT
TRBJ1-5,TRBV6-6,ASSSSEKRRH
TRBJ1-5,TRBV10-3,AISDRGYNQPQH
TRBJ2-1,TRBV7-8,ASSLSGNEQF
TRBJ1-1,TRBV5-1,ASSLGYMNTEAF
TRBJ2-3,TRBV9,ASSSEGGPTDTQY